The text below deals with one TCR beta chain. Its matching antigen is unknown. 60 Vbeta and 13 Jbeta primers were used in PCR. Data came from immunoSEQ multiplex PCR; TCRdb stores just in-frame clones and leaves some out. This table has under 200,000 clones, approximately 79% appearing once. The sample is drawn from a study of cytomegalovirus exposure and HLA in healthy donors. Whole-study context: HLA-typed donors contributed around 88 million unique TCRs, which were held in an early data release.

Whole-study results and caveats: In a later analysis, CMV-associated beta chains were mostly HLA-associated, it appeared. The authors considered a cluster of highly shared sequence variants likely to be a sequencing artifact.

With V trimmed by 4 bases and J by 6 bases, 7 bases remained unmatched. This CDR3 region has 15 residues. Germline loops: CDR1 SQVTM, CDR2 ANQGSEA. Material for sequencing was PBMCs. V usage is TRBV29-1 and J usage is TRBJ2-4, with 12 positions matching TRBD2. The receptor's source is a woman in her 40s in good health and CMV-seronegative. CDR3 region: CSVGTSGGRGNIQYF. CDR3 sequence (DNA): TGCAGCGTTGGAACTAGCGGGGGGCGGGGAAACATTCAGTACTTC.